The 27 T cell receptor beta chains given below trace back to one sample, sequenced in a study of blood T cell repertoires in COVID-19. Some clones are missing from TCRdb's copy, which holds only in-frame ones; the method was immunoSEQ multiplex PCR. Among about 210,000 clones listed, roughly 80% were seen once. Sequencing was performed on peripheral blood. The receptors come from a woman aged 55-70 years with COVID-19, enrolled during active disease.

The chain joins TRBV7-9 to TRBJ2-7; possibly TRBD2 for D (5 bases). The CDR3 covers 12 residues. The V and J ends lost 5 bases and 7 bases respectively, with 12 bases between them. The germline V gene has CDR1 SEHNR and CDR2 FQNEAQ (reference sequence). CDR3 loop: CASSIPSGEQYV. The DNA of the CDR3 is TGTGCCAGCAGCATCCCCTCGGGAGAGCAGTACGTC.

The V and J genes are TRBV12-3 or TRBV12-4 and TRBJ1-1, with unresolved D. Trimming cost V 6 bases and J 0 bases, with 8 bases left between them. This CDR3 has 13 residues. CDR3 residues: CASRRSMNTEAFF. CDR3 nucleotide sequence: TGTGCCAGCAGGAGGAGCATGAACACTGAAGCTTTCTTT.

The V and J genes are TRBV7-2 and TRBJ1-6; 9 bases align to TRBD1. Germline V lookup: CDR1 SGHTA, CDR2 FQGNSA. J lost 5 bases, V lost 4 bases, and 3 bases had no gene match. The CDR3 has 15 residues. CDR3 amino acids: CASSSDRGHNSPLHF. DNA of the CDR3: TGTGCCAGCAGCTCGGACAGGGGCCATAATTCACCCCTCCACTTT.

This clone was observed a single time. The J gene is TRBJ1-1, the V gene TRBV28, with 9 bases that match TRBD1. The CDR3 is 13 residues long. From germline, CDR1 is MDHEN and CDR2 SYDVKM. After removal of 4 bases from V and 9 bases from J, the junction contained 6 bases not matched to a gene. The CDR3 spells CASSSINRGQAFF. CDR3 DNA: TGTGCCAGCAGTTCAATCAACAGGGGGCAAGCTTTCTTT.

The genes are TRBV15 and TRBJ2-5; 9 nucleotides agree with TRBD2. The CDR3 spans 16 residues. Germline CDR1 reads LNHNV; CDR2 reads YYDKDF (reference sequence). The J segment lost 7 bases and the V segment lost 0 bases, leaving 9 bases of the junction unmatched. The CDR3 is CATSRDLAGGLGTQYF. CDR3 DNA sequence: TGTGCCACCAGCAGAGATCTGGCGGGGGGGCTTGGGACCCAGTACTTC. Together with reference TRBV15 and TRBJ2-5, the CDR3 gives the full variable domain: DAMVIQNPRYQVTQFGKPVTLSCSQTLNHNVMYWYQQKSSQAPKLLFHYYDKDFNNEADTPDNFQSRRPNTSFCFLDIRSPGLGDTAMYLCATSRDLAGGLGTQYFGPGTRLLVL.

This clone was detected a few times. This chain joins TRBV11-2 and TRBJ2-3, with 8 positions matching TRBD2. There are 15 residues in the CDR3. Germline CDR1 and CDR2: SGHAT and FQNNGV. Unmatched junction bases numbered 9, after V lost 5 bases and J lost 5 bases. CDR3 in DNA: TGTGCCAGCAGCCCGGGATATAGCGGGGTAGATACGCAGTATTTT. It specifies CASSPGYSGVDTQYF.

The count of this clone is one. The chain carries TRBV7-8 and TRBJ1-1; maybe TRBD1 (5 bases). The germline V and J ends were trimmed by 5 bases and 1 base, with 17 bases remaining between them. CDR3 length: 16 residues. Germline V lookup: CDR1 SGHVS, CDR2 FQNEAQ. The CDR3 here is CASSLIRTFSNTEAFF. CDR3 nucleotides: TGTGCCAGCAGCCTCATCCGGACATTTTCGAACACTGAAGCTTTCTTT.

This clone appeared once. This sequence joins TRBV2 and TRBJ1-6; 7 bases map to TRBD1. The germline V gene encodes CDR1 SNHLY and CDR2 FYNNEI. The CDR3 runs 14 residues. V lost 6 bases, J lost 5 bases, and 4 bases stayed unmatched. The CDR3 sequence is CASRADRDNSPLHF. Here the CDR3 DNA reads TGTGCCAGCAGGGCAGACAGGGATAATTCACCCCTCCACTTT.

This sequence joins TRBV2 and TRBJ2-2; tentatively, D is TRBD2 (5 bases). CDR3 length equals 11 residues. The V end was cut by 6 bases, the J end by 7 bases, with 6 bases between. Germline lookup yields CDR1 SNHLY and CDR2 FYNNEI. CDR3 sequence: CASSGGGELFF. The CDR3 region has the DNA TGTGCCAGCAGCGGAGGCGGGGAGCTGTTTTTT.

The chain couples TRBV6-4 to TRBJ2-3; 10 bases are a match to TRBD1. Germline loops: CDR1 MRHNA, CDR2 SNTAGT. The CDR3 has 20 residues. V gave up 6 bases and J gave up 2 bases; unmatched junction bases: 20. Here the CDR3 reads CASSEPGTGAGLPITDTQYF. CDR3 sequence (DNA): TGTGCCAGCAGCGAGCCCGGGACAGGGGCCGGTTTGCCCATCACAGATACGCAGTATTTT.

This clone came up once. The chain recombines TRBV7-2 with TRBJ1-4; TRBD1 might be the D (5 bases). Germline V gene lookup returns CDR1 SGHTA and CDR2 FQGNSA. V lost 8 bases and J lost 2, with 15 bases in between. This CDR3 spans 15 amino acids. The CDR3 DNA is TGTGCCAGCCGACCCTTAGGGGTTACTAATGAAAAACTGTTTTTT. Translating it yields CASRPLGVTNEKLFF. The complete variable domain, with remaining parts taken from reference TRBV7-2 and TRBJ1-4, reads GAGVSQSPSNKVTEKGKDVELRCDPISGHTALYWYRQSLGQGLEFLIYFQGNSAPDKSGLPSDRFSAERTGGSVSTLTIQRTQQEDSAVYLCASRPLGVTNEKLFFGSGTQLSVL.

In DNA, the CDR3 is TGTGCCAGCAGTTCTTGGGACAGGGTACGAGATACGCAGTATTTT. Translated: CASSSWDRVRDTQYF. V and J are TRBV27 and TRBJ2-3; TRBD1 matches 9 bases. Germline loops: CDR1 MNHEY, CDR2 SMNVEV (reference sequence). The V and J ends lost 4 bases and 5 bases, in that order; junction bases with no gene match: 7. CDR3 length equals 15 residues.

This clone appeared a single time. The genes are TRBV5-4 and TRBJ2-1; D gene unclear. Per germline, CDR1 SGHNT and CDR2 YYREEE (reference sequence). Deletions cut 4 bases from V and 1 base from J, with 12 bases between. The CDR3 totals 15 residues. DNA for the CDR3: TGTGCCAGCAGCCCTGACTTGTCATCCTACAATGAGCAGTTCTTC. Translating it yields CASSPDLSSYNEQFF.

The genes are TRBV7-2 and TRBJ2-5; tentatively, D is TRBD2 (7 bases). CDR1 SGHTA and CDR2 FQGNSA come from the germline V gene. V lost 5 bases to trimming and J lost 4 bases, with 17 bases between them. This CDR3 is built from 15 residues. CDR3 bases: TGTGCCAGCAGCCCTAGCGGAGGGGGGGCAGAGACCCAGTACTTC. Translation gives CASSPSGGGAETQYF.

V usage is TRBV7-9 and J usage is TRBJ1-5; no clear D. CDR1 is SEHNR and CDR2 is FQNEAQ in the germline V gene (reference sequence). This CDR3 has 14 amino acids. The V and J ends lost 5 bases and 3 bases respectively, with 11 bases between them. CDR3 sequence reads: CASSRDTVNQPQHF. CDR3 coding DNA: TGTGCCAGCAGCCGCGACACCGTCAATCAGCCCCAGCATTTT.

The V gene is TRBV30, the J gene TRBJ2-7, with 7 bases lining up with TRBD2. The V gene end was trimmed by 1 base and the J gene end by 6 bases; junction bases not matched to a gene: 9. CDR3 length equals 14 residues. Germline CDR1 GTSNPN, CDR2 SVGIG (reference sequence). The CDR3 reads CAWSGLGGFSEQYF. The DNA for the CDR3 is TGTGCCTGGAGTGGCCTGGGGGGGTTCAGCGAGCAGTACTTC.

V and J are TRBV7-2 and TRBJ2-5; 10 nucleotides match TRBD1. The CDR3 runs 14 residues. Losses at the gene ends were 5 bases for V and 5 bases for J; bases not matched to a gene: 5. Germline assignment: CDR1 SGHTA and CDR2 FQGNSA. CDR3 coding DNA: TGTGCCAGCAGCCCCGACAGGGGGCGCGAGACCCAGTACTTC. Protein sequence: CASSPDRGRETQYF.

CDR3 nucleotide sequence: TGCGCCAGCAGCCAAGACTCGGGACAGGAGAGCTCCTATAATTCACCCCTCCACTTT. Its translation is CASSQDSGQESSYNSPLHF. The V gene is TRBV4-1, the J gene TRBJ1-6; 8 nucleotides match TRBD1. Unmatched junction bases numbered 7, after V lost 0 bases and J lost 0 bases. Germline V gene sequence: CDR1 MGHRA, CDR2 YSYEKL. CDR3 size: 19 residues.

V and J are TRBV7-9 and TRBJ2-2, with D perhaps matching TRBD1 (6 bases). V was clipped by 5 bases and J by 1 base, with 11 bases between them. Germline CDR1 SEHNR, CDR2 FQNEAQ (reference sequence). CDR3 length: 15 residues. The CDR3 reads CASSPGHGNTGELFF. The CDR3 DNA sequence: TGTGCCAGCAGCCCGGGACACGGGAACACCGGGGAGCTGTTTTTT.

J is TRBJ1-5 and V is TRBV28, with D possibly matching TRBD1 (5 bases). The CDR3 has 12 residues. Germline V gives CDR1 MDHEN, CDR2 SYDVKM. Trimming pared 6 bases from V and 6 bases from J, leaving 9 bases between. The CDR3 DNA reads TGTGCCAGCAGCGGGGGTCGTCAGCCCCAGCATTTT. Translating it yields CASSGGRQPQHF.

The genes are TRBV5-1 and TRBJ1-6; 7 nucleotides align to TRBD1. The CDR3 consists of 16 residues. V trimming: 2 bases; J trimming: 5 bases; junction bases outside the gene matches: 7. Germline V CDR1 and CDR2: SGHRS, YFSETQ. The CDR3 bases are TGCGCCAGCAGCTTCGACGGACAGGCGGATAATTCACCCCTCCACTTT. This translates into CASSFDGQADNSPLHF.

A word on this clone: The germline gene is not matched at one end of the junction; a read error may be the cause. V usage is TRBV7-7 and J usage is TRBJ2-1; 8 bases line up with TRBD1. The CDR3 extends over 15 amino acids. Germline V gene lookup returns CDR1 SSHAT and CDR2 FNYEAQ (reference sequence). The CDR3 loop reads CASSLGQGAPFEQFF. CDR3 DNA sequence: TGTGCTAGCAGCTTAGGCCAGGGGGCGCCGTTTGAGCAGTTCTTC.

The J gene is TRBJ2-6, the V gene TRBV30; D is uncertain. CDR3 length: 14 amino acids. Germline V CDR1 and CDR2: GTSNPN, SVGIG (reference sequence). V was pared by 0 bases and J by 4 bases, with 7 bases between. The CDR3 bases are TGTGCCTGGAGTGTCAGGTCGGGGGCCAACGTCCTGACTTTC. It is translated as CAWSVRSGANVLTF.

The chain couples TRBV18 to TRBJ1-4, with D hard to call. V was clipped by 2 bases and J by 4 bases, with 5 bases between them. Germline lookup yields CDR1 KGHSH and CDR2 LQKENI. This CDR3 spans 13 amino acids. CDR3 region: CASSPGHNEKLFF. Written as DNA, the CDR3 is TGTGCCAGCTCACCAGGCCATAATGAAAAACTGTTTTTT.

V usage is TRBV6-2 or TRBV6-3 and J usage is TRBJ2-1; 14 nucleotides align to TRBD2. Losses at the gene ends were 2 bases for V and 0 bases for J; bases not matched to a gene: 6. The CDR3 has 19 residues. Germline V gives CDR1 MNHEY, CDR2 SVGEGT. CDR3 sequence (DNA): TGTGCCAGCAGTTACCCCAGACTAGCGGGAGGGCCCTCCTACAATGAGCAGTTCTTC. It codes for CASSYPRLAGGPSYNEQFF.

The chain recombines TRBV30 with TRBJ2-7; TRBD2 agrees at 14 bases. Trimming at V came to 4 bases and at J to 2 bases, leaving 4 bases not matched to a gene. Per germline, CDR1 GTSNPN and CDR2 SVGIG (reference sequence). CDR3 length: 15 amino acids. The CDR3 nucleotides read TGTGCCTGGAACCTGGGACTAGCGGGAGCCTACGAGCAGTACTTC. Translating gives CAWNLGLAGAYEQYF. The entire variable domain, with the rest obtained from reference TRBV30 and TRBJ2-7, is as follows: SQTIHQWPATLVQPVGSPLSLECTVEGTSNPNLYWYRQAAGRGLQLLFYSVGIGQISSEVPQNLSASRPQDRQFILSSKKLLLSDSGFYLCAWNLGLAGAYEQYFGPGTRLTVT.

This clone turned up a few times. CDR3 in DNA: TGTGCCAGCAGCTTACGTCTAACAGGGGGCGGGCTCGCAACTAATGAAAAACTGTTTTTT. It translates to CASSLRLTGGGLATNEKLFF. The chain carries TRBV21-1 and TRBJ1-4; TRBD1, the D gene given by the table, was not confirmed from the DNA. TRBV21-1 counts as a pseudogene. CDR3 length equals 20 residues.